Listed here are 11 T cell receptor beta chains from one sample, sequenced in a study of regulatory T cells in long-lasting Graves disease. The time point was: persistent/refractory GD, antithyroid drugs over 5 years with positive TRAb. The authors made the TCR library using RNA they extracted from PBMCs. Arm-PCR of CDR3 regions and iRepertoire HTBI primers were used to build TCR beta libraries. MiXCR was run by TCRdb on the multiplex PCR reads, yielding one entry per CDR3 protein. In the table there are 350,000 to 450,000 distinct CDR3 sequences, roughly 20% of which are singletons. Sequencing was performed on peripheral blood mononuclear cells (PBMCs), taken when the disease was refractory, from a patient treated with antithyroid drugs. The receptor source for this set is a woman in her 40s with Graves disease.

V usage is TRBV5-5 and J usage is TRBJ2-5, with D unclear. V was shortened by 2 bases and J by 0 bases, with 8 bases between the two germline ends. From germline, CDR1 is SGHKS and CDR2 YYEKEE (reference sequence). The CDR3 sequence is 14 residues long. CDR3 sequence: CASSFGTDQETQYF. CDR3 in DNA: TGTGCCAGCAGCTTCGGCACAGACCAAGAGACCCAGTACTTC.

This clonotype was picked up many times. J is TRBJ1-5 and V is TRBV28; no clear D. V lost 6 bases, J lost 0 bases, and 12 bases lay in between. The CDR3 is 15 amino acids. Per the germline V gene, CDR1 is MDHEN and CDR2 is SYDVKM. The CDR3, as DNA: TGTGCCAGCAGAAAACCTTCGGGTAGCAATCAGCCCCAGCATTTT. Translating gives CASRKPSGSNQPQHF.

This clonotype has at least ten counts. This chain uses TRBV6-2 or TRBV6-3 with TRBJ2-7, with D perhaps being TRBD1 or TRBD2 (6 bases each). V was trimmed by 0 bases and J by 6 bases, leaving 15 bases between them. CDR1 and CDR2 (germline): MNHEY, SVGEGT. The CDR3 is 15 amino acids. For the CDR3, the DNA is TGTGCCAGCAGTTACTCGACGCAGGGGAGGAGCGAGCAGTACTTC. It translates to CASSYSTQGRSEQYF.

This clonotype was seen many times. CDR3 amino acids: CASSLGRGQPQHF. DNA of the CDR3: TGTGCCAGCAGCTTAGGTCGGGGGCAGCCCCAGCATTTT. The V gene is TRBV11-2, the J gene TRBJ1-5; D is perhaps TRBD1 (5 bases). The germline gives CDR1 SGHAT, CDR2 FQNNGV. V was trimmed by 1 base and J by 7 bases, leaving 8 bases between them. The CDR3 covers 13 residues. The whole variable domain, remainder taken from reference TRBV11-2 and TRBJ1-5, is EAGVAQSPRYKIIEKRQSVAFWCNPISGHATLYWYQQILGQGPKLLIQFQNNGVVDDSQLPKDRFSAERLKGVDSTLKIQPAKLEDSAVYLCASSLGRGQPQHFGDGTRLSIL.

In this sample, this clonotype turned up a few times. In nucleotides, the CDR3 is TGTGCCAGCATCTCGTGGCTAGCGGGGTTCAATGAGCAGTTCTTC. Its protein is CASISWLAGFNEQFF. V usage is TRBV2 and J usage is TRBJ2-1, with TRBD2 identical over 9 bases. The CDR3 totals 15 residues. Losses at the gene ends were 7 bases for V and 6 bases for J; bases not matched to a gene: 10. CDR1 SNHLY and CDR2 FYNNEI come from the germline V gene. Filled out from reference TRBV2 and TRBJ2-1, the complete variable domain reads EPEVTQTPSHQVTQMGQEVILRCVPISNHLYFYWYRQILGQKVEFLVSFYNNEISEKSEIFDDQFSVERPDGSNFTLKIRSTKLEDSAMYFCASISWLAGFNEQFFGPGTRLTVL.

This rearrangement joins TRBV6-5 to TRBJ2-2; D call uncertain. Germline V gene sequence: CDR1 MNHEY, CDR2 SVGAGI. This CDR3 spans 14 amino acids. Trimming removed 4 bases from V and 2 bases from J, with 8 bases in between. The CDR3 DNA reads TGTGCCAGCAGTTTATACAGCAACACCGGGGAGCTGTTTTTT. Encoded protein: CASSLYSNTGELFF.

Many counts were recorded for this clonotype. The CDR3 DNA reads as TGTGCCAGCAGTTTCGCGCAGGGAGGGTTCGAGCAGTACTTC. Its protein is CASSFAQGGFEQYF. The chain employs TRBV12-3 or TRBV12-4 and TRBJ2-7, with 7 bases matching TRBD2. The trim removed 3 bases at V and 6 bases at J, leaving 8 bases unmatched. The CDR3 consists of 14 residues.

This clonotype was counted only a few times. J is TRBJ2-7 and V is TRBV4-1; D is possibly TRBD1 or TRBD2 (6 bases each). The CDR3 is made up of 15 amino acids. Per germline, CDR1 MGHRA and CDR2 YSYEKL. The germline V and J ends were trimmed by 0 bases and 2 bases, with 11 bases remaining between them. As DNA, the CDR3 is TGCGCCAGCAGCCAAGATTCGGGGGCCGCCTACGAGCAGTACTTC. Protein product: CASSQDSGAAYEQYF.

This clonotype was seen ten or more times. The J gene is TRBJ2-5, the V gene TRBV7-3, with 7 positions matching TRBD2. Germline-derived CDR1 and CDR2 are SGHTA and FQGTGA. The CDR3 contains 22 residues. V shed 1 base and J 9 bases; nucleotides not matched to a gene: 32. Here the CDR3 reads CASSLNPVSGYSWFAANVSQYF. CDR3 coding DNA: TGTGCCAGCAGCTTAAACCCCGTTAGCGGGTATAGTTGGTTTGCGGCAAACGTGTCCCAGTACTTC. The complete variable domain, with remaining parts taken from reference TRBV7-3 and TRBJ2-5, reads GAGVSQTPSNKVTEKGKYVELRCDPISGHTALYWYRQSLGQGPEFLIYFQGTGAADDSGLPNDRFFAVRPEGSVSTLKIQRTERGDSAVYLCASSLNPVSGYSWFAANVSQYFGPGTRLLVL.

The rearrangement uses TRBV29-1 and TRBJ2-7; 7 positions agree with TRBD1. V gave up 4 bases and J gave up 0 bases; unmatched junction bases: 3. The germline gives CDR1 SQVTM, CDR2 ANQGSEA. The CDR3 length is 13 residues. CDR3 DNA sequence: TGCAGCGTTGTCGGGACAGCCTCCTACGAGCAGTACTTC. Translating it yields CSVVGTASYEQYF.

To note about this clonotype: A much larger clone differs from this one at a single base, so this may be a read error. The rearrangement links TRBV3-1 to TRBJ1-6; D is perhaps TRBD1 (5 bases). This CDR3 contains 14 residues. CDR1 LGHDT and CDR2 YNNKEL come from the germline V gene (reference sequence). The CDR3 DNA reads as TGTGCCTGCAGCCAAGGGGTGGTCACTTCACCCCTCCACTTT. This codes for CACSQGVVTSPLHF.